This section outlines one TCR beta chain sequence together with its context. What it recognizes is unknown. At one boundary the junction diverges from the germline segment, which might be a read error. The data are from a study of OX40 agonist ivuxolimab in advanced cancers. Overall study: The group had a mean age of around 60 years, ranged from roughly 20 to 80, and was 82.7% male.

Sequencing was performed with immunoSEQ multiplex PCR; in TCRdb, only in-frame clones are kept and a portion is missing. Of some 21,000 clones in the sample, approximately 83% are singletons; the top ten hold 53%. The CDR3 is 18 residues long. The germline V gene has CDR1 MRHNA and CDR2 SNTAGT. Whole-study results and caveats: Clonal expansion from baseline to week 6 occurred in both CD4+ and CD8+ T cells. Among T cells, CD8+ cells averaged more expanded clones than CD4+ cells.

The TCR sequence derives from an adult with an advanced solid tumor such as melanoma, head and neck, liver or kidney cancer. This specimen consisted of CD4+ or CD8+ T cells sorted from blood, obtained in a trial of the OX40 agonist ivuxolimab. The rearrangement links TRBV6-4 to TRBJ2-4; possible D gene TRBD1, 5 bases. The CDR3 DNA reads TGTGCCAGCAGTTACTCAGCCACAGGCGAGTTAGCCAAAAACATTCAGTACTTC. This sequence encodes CASSYSATGELAKNIQYF.